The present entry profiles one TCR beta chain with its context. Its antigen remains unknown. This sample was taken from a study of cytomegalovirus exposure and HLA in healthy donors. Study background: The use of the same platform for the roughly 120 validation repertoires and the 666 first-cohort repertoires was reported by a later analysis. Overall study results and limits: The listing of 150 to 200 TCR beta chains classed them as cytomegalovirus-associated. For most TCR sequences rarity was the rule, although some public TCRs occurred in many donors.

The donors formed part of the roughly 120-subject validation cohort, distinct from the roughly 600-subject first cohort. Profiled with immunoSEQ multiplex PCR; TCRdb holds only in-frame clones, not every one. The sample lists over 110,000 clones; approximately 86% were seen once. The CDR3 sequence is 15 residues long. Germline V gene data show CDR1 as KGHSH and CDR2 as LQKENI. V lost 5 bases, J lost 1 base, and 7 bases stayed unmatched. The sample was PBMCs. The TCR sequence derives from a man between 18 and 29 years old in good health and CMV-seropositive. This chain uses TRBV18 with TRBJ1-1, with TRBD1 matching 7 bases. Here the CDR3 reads CASSANWDRNTEAFF. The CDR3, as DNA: TGTGCCAGCTCAGCCAACTGGGACAGGAACACTGAAGCTTTCTTT.